This T cell receptor beta chain was sequenced for a study of blood T cell repertoires in COVID-19. Overall study context: The analysed material was cDNA or gDNA that came from T cells, B-cell-depleted T cells, or PBMCs.

The junction had 6 bases not matched to a gene; V was cut back by 4 bases and J by 3 bases. The CDR3 consists of 15 residues. In germline, CDR1 is SGHRS, CDR2 YFSETQ. The table came from immunoSEQ multiplex PCR; TCRdb's copy has only in-frame clones and leaves some out. Here the sample spans approximately 400,000 clones, around 83% being singletons. Worth noting for this clone: The same CDR3 arises from other DNA sequences in this sample as well.

Material: PBMCs or T cells enriched from blood (not recorded which). The sequence was obtained from a woman in her fifties or sixties who had recovered from COVID-19. The chain carries TRBV5-1 and TRBJ2-1; 8 positions agree with TRBD2. CDR3 bases: TGCGCCAGCAGCCTCACCGGGACTAGCTACAATGAGCAGTTCTTC. As protein: CASSLTGTSYNEQFF.